The next 8 T cell receptor beta chains were all read from a single sample in a study of OX40 agonist ivuxolimab in advanced cancers. This table comes from immunoSEQ multiplex PCR, and its TCRdb copy is limited to in-frame clones, with some not included. Of approximately 50,000 clones listed, 70% to 80% are singletons. Specimen: CD4+ or CD8+ T cells sorted from blood, collected in a trial of the OX40 agonist ivuxolimab. The receptors derive from an adult with an advanced solid tumor such as melanoma, head and neck, liver or kidney cancer.

V is TRBV28 and J is TRBJ2-7; D ambiguous. V lost 4 bases and J lost 2, with 6 bases in between. This CDR3 is built from 12 residues. Looked up from germline, CDR1 is MDHEN and CDR2 is SYDVKM. The CDR3 protein is CASSSPTYEQYF. Written as DNA, the CDR3 is TGTGCCAGCAGTTCCCCGACCTACGAGCAGTACTTC.

V usage is TRBV6-1 and J usage is TRBJ2-5, with 7 bases aligning to TRBD1. The CDR3 totals 13 residues. J gave up 4 bases and V 6 bases, and 5 bases lay outside the gene matches. CDR1 and CDR2 (germline): MNHNS, SASEGT. CDR3 protein: CASSRGGLETQYF. DNA for the CDR3: TGTGCCAGCAGCAGAGGGGGCTTAGAGACCCAGTACTTC.

The V call is TRBV7-3, the J call TRBJ2-1, with TRBD2 identical over 8 bases. The CDR3 runs 13 residues. Germline values: CDR1 SGHTA, CDR2 FQGTGA. V gave up 2 bases and J gave up 7 bases; unmatched junction bases: 1. DNA of the CDR3: TGTGCCAGCAGCTTAGCGGGAGGAAATGAGCAGTTCTTC. This gives the protein CASSLAGGNEQFF.

The chain recombines TRBV6-6 with TRBJ2-5; the D is unclear. The germline V gene encodes CDR1 MNHNY and CDR2 SVGAGI (reference sequence). Trimming took off 3 bases at V and 5 bases at J, with 10 bases between the two ends. CDR3 length: 13 amino acids. Here the CDR3 DNA reads TGTGCCAGCAGTTATTCGCCTGTTGAGACCCAGTACTTC. Its protein is CASSYSPVETQYF.

The chain is built from TRBV5-1 and TRBJ1-1, with D hard to call. The V end was cut by 2 bases, the J end by 1 base, with 9 bases between. The CDR3 runs to 14 residues. Germline V gene sequence: CDR1 SGHRS, CDR2 YFSETQ. DNA for the CDR3: TGCGCCAGCAGCTTTACCGGGAGGAACACTGAAGCTTTCTTT. Its translation: CASSFTGRNTEAFF.

This sequence joins TRBV10-1 and TRBJ2-7; no reliable D call. The CDR3 is made up of 16 amino acids. Germline V gene data show CDR1 as WNHNN and CDR2 as SYGVQD (reference sequence). The V end lost 4 bases, the J end lost 3 bases, and 19 bases lay between the germline ends. Here the CDR3 DNA reads TGCGCCAGCAGTGCCCCCATTGCAGGTAGGTGCTACGAGCAGTACTTC. Translated: CASSAPIAGRCYEQYF.

A single count supports this clone. The V and J genes are TRBV7-2 and TRBJ1-2; 9 bases align to TRBD1. This CDR3 comprises 14 residues. The junction had 7 bases not matched to a gene; V was cut back by 4 bases and J by 7 bases. Germline V lookup: CDR1 SGHTA, CDR2 FQGNSA. The CDR3: CASSSGTGFPGYTF. Written as DNA, the CDR3 is TGTGCCAGCAGCTCCGGGACAGGGTTTCCTGGCTACACCTTC.

The gene calls are TRBV7-9 and TRBJ2-7; the match to TRBD2 covers 8 bases. The CDR3 is made up of 15 amino acids. CDR1 SEHNR and CDR2 FQNEAQ come from the germline V gene (reference sequence). V shed 6 bases and J 5 bases; nucleotides not matched to a gene: 12. CDR3 region: CASRGRAGAIHEQYF. The CDR3 bases are TGTGCCAGCAGAGGCAGAGCGGGGGCGATCCACGAGCAGTACTTC.